Each of the 16 T cell receptor beta chains below was sequenced from the same sample in a study of read filtering for tumor transcriptome and immune sequencing. The library was built from roughly 400 ng RNA with molecular barcoded adaptors for alpha/delta and beta/gamma chains. A single record per CDR3 protein comes from TCRdb applying MiXCR to the reads. This sample carries approximately 93,000 distinct CDR3 sequences, about a fifth of them seen once, and the ten largest clones take roughly an eighth. Sequencing was carried out using a population of CD138-negative cells sorted from bone marrow. Receptors were obtained from a donor at least 40 years old with multiple myeloma.

The chain is built from TRBV3-1 and TRBJ2-5; TRBD1 or TRBD2 may be the D gene (5 bases each). Germline V lookup: CDR1 LGHDT, CDR2 YNNKEL (reference sequence). This CDR3 has 12 amino acids. Trimming pared 3 bases from V and 5 bases from J, leaving 7 bases between. CDR3 bases: TGTGCCAGCAGCCACGAGGGGGAGACCCAGTACTTC. Its translation: CASSHEGETQYF.

Here the CDR3 DNA reads TGTGCCACCAGTGATTCAGCGGGGGGGCCTCGAAAGGCCCAGTACTTC. This encodes CATSDSAGGPRKAQYF. This rearrangement joins TRBV24-1 to TRBJ2-5; 10 nucleotides align to TRBD2. The CDR3 spans 16 residues. J was trimmed by 9 bases and V by 2 bases; bases with no gene match: 11. Germline V gives CDR1 KGHDR, CDR2 SFDVKD.

This clonotype was counted only a few times. The chain couples TRBV5-1 to TRBJ2-7; tentative D call: TRBD2 (5 bases). Trimming stripped 0 bases from V and 6 bases from J, with 16 bases between. The CDR3 has 15 residues. Germline V lookup: CDR1 SGHRS, CDR2 YFSETQ. The DNA for the CDR3 is TGCGCCAGCAGCTTGGATTTCGGGTTAGGAGGCGAGCAGTACTTC. As protein: CASSLDFGLGGEQYF.

Note on this clonotype: This may be a read error, as it is one base from a much larger clone. The J gene is TRBJ1-1, the V gene TRBV6-1; tentative D call: TRBD1 (6 bases). The length of the CDR3 is 13 residues. CDR1 is MNHNS and CDR2 is SASEGT in the germline V gene. Trimming took 11 bases from V and 3 from J, leaving 16 bases between them. CDR3 sequence reads: CAGGHPMDTEAFF. CDR3 nucleotide sequence: TGTGCCGGGGGACATCCCATGGACACTGAAGCTTTCTTT.

The chain carries TRBV4-1 and TRBJ2-3, with D possibly matching TRBD2 (5 bases). The V gene's germline CDR1 is MGHRA and CDR2 YSYEKL. The CDR3 loop spans 13 amino acids. V lost 4 bases, J lost 4 bases, and 9 bases lay in between. The CDR3 reads CASSLDFADTQYF. The CDR3 DNA follows: TGCGCCAGCAGCCTGGACTTTGCAGATACGCAGTATTTT.

The chain recombines TRBV29-1 with TRBJ2-1; D perhaps matches TRBD2 (5 bases). With 0 bases removed from V and 2 bases from J, the gap between germline ends came to 17 bases. The CDR3 loop spans 17 amino acids. The germline gives CDR1 SQVTM, CDR2 ANQGSEA. The CDR3 DNA reads as TGCAGCGTTGAAGAGTCGAGGGCTTGCCTCCCCTACAATGAGCAGTTCTTC. It translates to CSVEESRACLPYNEQFF.

This clonotype was counted many times. The chain combines TRBV2 with TRBJ2-5; TRBD2 agrees at 7 bases. CDR1 is SNHLY, CDR2 FYNNEI, per germline. The V and J ends lost 6 bases and 5 bases, in that order; junction bases with no gene match: 12. The length of the CDR3 is 15 residues. The CDR3 DNA reads TGTGCCAGCAGCTCGGGACTATCAGTGTCGGAGACCCAGTACTTC. This gives the protein CASSSGLSVSETQYF.

This clonotype appeared a few times. V and J are TRBV30 and TRBJ1-5; D ambiguous. The CDR3 length is 14 residues. The V gene's germline CDR1 is GTSNPN and CDR2 SVGIG (reference sequence). V was shortened by 0 bases and J by 7 bases, with 13 bases between the two germline ends. The CDR3 spells CAWSVSVSGQPQHF. DNA of the CDR3: TGTGCCTGGAGTGTATCTGTCTCGGGGCAGCCCCAGCATTTT.

There are a few counts of this clonotype. V gene TRBV28 combines with J gene TRBJ2-7; possible D gene TRBD1, 5 bases. V lost 5 bases and J 0 bases, leaving 17 bases between the germline ends. From germline, CDR1 is MDHEN and CDR2 SYDVKM. The CDR3 sequence is 16 residues long. CDR3 sequence (DNA): TGTGCCAGCAGTCCGATTGACAGAATTAGCTCCTACGAGCAGTACTTC. It yields the protein CASSPIDRISSYEQYF. Full variable domain (missing parts from reference TRBV28 and TRBJ2-7): DVKVTQSSRYLVKRTGEKVFLECVQDMDHENMFWYRQDPGLGLRLIYFSYDVKMKEKGDIPEGYSVSREKKERFSLILESASTNQTSMYLCASSPIDRISSYEQYFGPGTRLTVT.

Ten or more counts support this clonotype. V gene TRBV11-2 combines with J gene TRBJ2-7; a possible D gene is TRBD2 (5 bases). The CDR3 loop spans 13 amino acids. The germline V gene encodes CDR1 SGHAT and CDR2 FQNNGV. Trimming removed 5 bases at V and 1 base at J, with 9 bases between. The CDR3 sequence: CASSTRGSYEQYF. For the CDR3, the DNA is TGTGCCAGCAGCACCCGAGGGTCCTACGAGCAGTACTTC.

This clonotype was found a few times. This rearrangement joins TRBV19 to TRBJ1-5; D gene uncertain. Trimming removed 10 bases at V and 3 bases at J, with 13 bases between. CDR1 and CDR2 from the germline V gene are LNHDA and SQIVND (reference sequence). CDR3 length: 13 residues. CDR3 coding DNA: TGTGCCACGAGGAGGGCCTTCAATCAGCCCCAGCATTTT. Translation gives CATRRAFNQPQHF.

This clonotype was observed at least ten times. The CDR3 is CSARDFARVSYNEQFF. The CDR3, as DNA: TGCAGTGCTAGAGATTTTGCCAGGGTCTCCTACAATGAGCAGTTCTTC. The rearrangement links TRBV20-1 to TRBJ2-1, with D possibly matching TRBD1 (5 bases). V lost 0 bases and J 0 bases, leaving 12 bases between the germline ends. From germline, CDR1 is DFQATT and CDR2 SNEGSKA (reference sequence). The CDR3 loop spans 16 amino acids.

Comment on this clonotype: The junction and the germline gene differ at one end; a read error may be behind it. V usage is TRBV12-3 or TRBV12-4 and J usage is TRBJ1-1; D not certain. This CDR3 contains 13 residues. This CDR3 is CASGGQMNTKAFF. In DNA, the CDR3 is TGTGCCAGCGGCGGGCAGATGAACACTAAAGCTTTCTTT.

This clonotype was counted many times. The V and J genes are TRBV2 and TRBJ2-1, with 8 bases fitting TRBD1. The V and J ends lost 7 bases and 0 bases, in that order; junction bases with no gene match: 20. The germline CDR1 and CDR2 sequences are SNHLY and FYNNEI. The CDR3 covers 20 residues. The CDR3 protein is CASNFNPGQEKFSSYNEQFF. The CDR3 DNA follows: TGTGCCAGCAACTTCAACCCGGGACAGGAAAAATTCAGCTCCTACAATGAGCAGTTCTTC.

This clonotype was seen many times. V usage is TRBV21-1 and J usage is TRBJ2-7; TRBD1 is the table's D call and was not checked against the DNA. TRBV21-1 is given as a pseudogene. The CDR3 covers 16 residues. CDR3 residues: CASSTRGGTPTYEQYF. The DNA for the CDR3 is TGTGCCAGCAGCACCCGTGGGGGGACCCCTACCTACGAGCAGTACTTC.

This clonotype showed up many times. The CDR3 loop reads CASSVEGPSTGELFF. The CDR3 DNA is TGTGCCAGCAGTGTCGAGGGGCCGAGCACCGGGGAGCTGTTTTTT. The chain couples TRBV2 to TRBJ2-2; D may be TRBD1 or TRBD2 (5 bases each). V shed 4 bases and J shed 4 bases, with 13 bases lying between them. CDR3 length: 15 amino acids. Looked up from germline, CDR1 is SNHLY and CDR2 is FYNNEI.